This T cell receptor beta chain was sequenced in a study of T cell responses to AZD1222 COVID-19 vaccine. General study points: It was only a handful of AZD1222 recipients who were seropositive at baseline. CD4 TCRs associated with vaccination spanned spike, dominating at 160-218 and 743-854. The donor group comprised mostly white British people and more females; the analysis possibly underestimated clonal diversity. Recipients of two AZD1222 doses showed rising Spike-specific TCR breadth and depth.

Concerning this clone: Antigen specificity is unknown.

Germline V gene sequence: CDR1 ENHRY, CDR2 SYGVKD. Trimming pared 10 bases from V and 5 bases from J, leaving 9 bases between. The CDR3 contains 11 residues. Repertoires were generated with immunoSEQ multiplex PCR, while TCRdb's copy carries only in-frame clones and drops some. The table includes 150,000 to 200,000 clones, about 93% detected once. The rearrangement uses TRBV10-3 and TRBJ2-1; D ambiguous. This TCR was recovered from an adult who received the AZD1222 COVID-19 vaccine. Sequences were derived from peripheral blood, sampled 28 days after the second AZD1222 dose. Written as DNA, the CDR3 is TGTGCCACCCGACGCGACAATGAGCAGTTCTTC. Its translation is CATRRDNEQFF.